These 4 T cell receptor beta chains originate from one sample sequenced in a study of technical replicates of blood from a handful of donors. TCRdb's copy holds only in-frame clones and misses some; the assay was immunoSEQ multiplex PCR. The table shows about 56,000 clones, with 90% to 95% occurring only once. The sequenced material came from PBMCs. Source of these receptors: a human donor in good health. Some clones in this sample may be carry-over from other donors' samples.

This chain connects TRBV11-3 to TRBJ2-7; possibly TRBD1 for D (5 bases). Germline-derived CDR1 and CDR2 are SGHNT and YENEEA. This CDR3 is built from 13 residues. Trimming took off 3 bases at V and 3 bases at J, with 9 bases between the two ends. Here the CDR3 reads CASSFGQGYEQYF. The CDR3 DNA sequence: TGTGCCAGCAGCTTCGGTCAGGGCTACGAGCAGTACTTC.

J is TRBJ1-1 and V is TRBV4-1; 7 bases align to TRBD1. CDR1 is MGHRA, CDR2 YSYEKL, per germline. CDR3 size: 18 residues. V was clipped by 0 bases and J by 4 bases; unmatched bases: 14. The CDR3 loop is CASSQEAAGGSGGTEAFF. CDR3 DNA: TGCGCCAGCAGCCAAGAGGCGGCAGGGGGGTCCGGAGGCACTGAAGCTTTCTTT.

The genes are TRBV30 and TRBJ2-7; 9 bases are a match to TRBD2. The germline CDR1 and CDR2 sequences are GTSNPN and SVGIG (reference sequence). This CDR3 region has 14 residues. V lost 4 bases and J lost 2; bases outside the gene matches: 6. The CDR3, as DNA: TGTGCCTGGAAGGGACTAGCCGGGACCTACGAGCAGTACTTC. Translation: CAWKGLAGTYEQYF. The full variable domain, with the rest looked up from reference TRBV30 and TRBJ2-7, is SQTIHQWPATLVQPVGSPLSLECTVEGTSNPNLYWYRQAAGRGLQLLFYSVGIGQISSEVPQNLSASRPQDRQFILSSKKLLLSDSGFYLCAWKGLAGTYEQYFGPGTRLTVT.

The V call is TRBV6-6, the J call TRBJ1-1; 9 nucleotides match TRBD1. The CDR3 loop spans 16 amino acids. The V gene end was trimmed by 6 bases and the J gene end by 5 bases; junction bases not matched to a gene: 13. Germline assignment: CDR1 MNHNY and CDR2 SVGAGI (reference sequence). The CDR3 loop is CASRSPGTGSRTEAFF. The CDR3 DNA is TGTGCCAGCAGAAGCCCCGGGACAGGGAGTCGTACTGAAGCTTTCTTT.